Following are 3 T cell receptor beta chains from one sample sequenced in a study of T cell responses to AZD1222 COVID-19 vaccine (dated by TCRdb to the early 2020s). Library preparation employed the immunoSEQ multiplex PCR assay. This is the immuneACCESS table as TCRdb keeps it, with only in-frame sequences that have V and J called. A part of the clones is gone; compared with another copy, unresolved V genes explain less than half, and the rest is unexplained. This sample lists just under 90,000 clones; 85% to 90% were detected once. The ten largest make up 10% of the sample. This specimen's time point label, per the study, means: baseline before first vaccination. This specimen's treatment or condition label, interpreted: meningococcal conjugate vaccine given as trial control. The specimen was peripheral blood, collected on day 0 of MenACWY control vaccination. Receptors originate from an adult in good health.

The J gene is TRBJ2-6, the V gene TRBV5-1; no firm D call. From germline, CDR1 is SGHRS and CDR2 YFSETQ. The CDR3 runs 15 residues. The ends were cut back, 5 bases at V and 2 bases at J, with 11 bases in the middle. This CDR3 reads CASRIGGPGANVLTF. CDR3 DNA sequence: TGCGCCAGCAGAATCGGTGGGCCTGGGGCCAACGTCCTGACTTTC.

V and J are TRBV5-4 and TRBJ2-3; D gene ambiguous. The CDR3 totals 14 residues. Germline V gives CDR1 SGHNT, CDR2 YYREEE (reference sequence). V was shortened by 4 bases and J by 6 bases, with 15 bases between the two germline ends. CDR3 in DNA: TGTGCCAGCAGCCCCCGGACCCCGCTGGATACGCAGTATTTT. Its protein is CASSPRTPLDTQYF. Full variable domain (missing parts from reference TRBV5-4 and TRBJ2-3): ETGVTQSPTHLIKTRGQQVTLRCSSQSGHNTVSWYQQALGQGPQFIFQYYREEENGRGNFPPRFSGLQFPNYSSELNVNALELDDSALYLCASSPRTPLDTQYFGPGTRLTVL.

The chain's CDR3 is CASSALDRGNTGELFF. The CDR3 DNA follows: TGTGCCAGCAGTGCCTTGGACAGGGGGAACACCGGGGAGCTGTTTTTT. The chain joins TRBV6-1 to TRBJ2-2; 9 bases are shared with TRBD1. The CDR3 is made up of 16 amino acids. The germline V gene encodes CDR1 MNHNS and CDR2 SASEGT. The junction had 4 bases not matched to a gene; V was cut back by 4 bases and J by 1 base.